This is a list of T cell receptor beta chains from one sample in a study of T cell changes during pregnancy in multiple sclerosis. Some clones are missing from TCRdb's copy, which holds only in-frame ones; the method was immunoSEQ multiplex PCR. This table has approximately 100,000 clones, roughly nine tenths appearing once. Sequencing used peripheral blood, obtained after pregnancy. The receptors here all came from a female donor with multiple sclerosis, enrolled in a pregnancy study. Each CDR3 is given without its conserved first and last residue. Not every row has a clone size; where given, it reads once, few, many or a size class.

TRBV10-3,TRBJ1-4,11,few,ATGGSQERKLF
TRBV27,TRBJ1-5,12,NA,ASSPGLRDQPQH
TRBV7-9,TRBJ2-1,13,NA,ASSRTGGGYNEQF
TRBV6-5,TRBJ1-1,11,NA,ASSYSEVTEAF
TRBV9,TRBJ2-4,14,NA,ASSATGTAFKNIQY
TRBV27,TRBJ1-6,13,NA,ASSFGTGVNSPLH
TRBV19,TRBJ1-2,13,NA,ATMRTGGSLSGYT
TRBV29-1,TRBJ2-1,11,NA,SVVRGSVNEQF
TRBV5-6,TRBJ1-2,14,NA,ASSSPLPGGHYGYT
TRBV30,TRBJ2-1,11,NA,AFPLSSYNEQF
TRBV5-6,TRBJ2-7,12,once,ASSLGGEAYEQY
TRBV6-5,TRBJ1-5,12,NA,ASSWRGHNQPQH
TRBV6-5,TRBJ2-6,13,NA,ASTLLGAGANVLT
TRBV12-5,TRBJ2-5,12,NA,ASGLAREFGTQY
TRBV18,TRBJ2-3,13,NA,ASSLPGLGTDTQY
TRBV2,TRBJ1-2,13,NA,ASSDPDRGYYGYT
TRBV6-1,TRBJ2-7,9,NA,AGALGREKY
TRBV27,TRBJ1-2,14,NA,ASSPEPDRVASGYT
TRBV15,TRBJ2-7,10,NA,ATSLGLDEQY
TRBV11-1,TRBJ2-7,10,NA,ASSKGGDEQY
TRBV2,TRBJ1-2,12,NA,ASNPARVGYGYT
TRBV18,TRBJ2-7,15,NA,ASSPYTGTSGGNEQY
TRBV5-1,TRBJ1-1,11,NA,ASSLSWTTKTF
TRBV30,TRBJ1-2,14,NA,AWSVLGTSTNYGYT
TRBV29-1,TRBJ1-1,10,NA,SVPGRETEAF
TRBV9,TRBJ1-2,11,NA,ASSVSVFYGYT
TRBV5-5,TRBJ1-1,15,NA,ASSLRGQGLGDTEAF
TRBV4-1,TRBJ2-1,13,NA,ASSQVRTTYNEQF
TRBV18,TRBJ1-1,12,once,ATMGTVLNTEAF
TRBV9,TRBJ1-6,13,NA,ASSARTGHGSPLH
TRBV7-2,TRBJ2-3,12,NA,ASSFVQITDTQY
TRBV7-3,TRBJ2-3,12,NA,ASSSTSGADTQY
TRBV18,TRBJ2-2,14,NA,ASSPSNRDLTGELF
TRBV9,TRBJ2-2,16,NA,ASSSPRSAGANTGELF
TRBV5-6,TRBJ1-2,11,NA,ASSRRDRGGYT
TRBV18,TRBJ2-7,12,NA,ASSPGGNQYEQY
TRBV2,TRBJ2-1,13,NA,ASSQLAGGHNEQF
TRBV13,TRBJ2-7,11,NA,ASTWGRSYEQY
TRBV7-9,TRBJ1-1,10,once,ASSLRGREAF
TRBV5-1,TRBJ2-1,13,NA,ASSSSRSSYNEQF
TRBV6-4,TRBJ1-2,13,NA,ASSDGLGTGVGYT
TRBV7-3,TRBJ2-7,11,NA,ASSPDRDYEQY
TRBV15,TRBJ2-1,11,NA,ATSVLQGNEQF
TRBV15,TRBJ1-3,13,NA,ATSREPRDRNTIY
TRBV4-1,TRBJ1-5,13,NA,ASSQAGDRNQPQH
TRBV9,TRBJ1-1,11,NA,ASTGTANTEAF
TRBV5-1,TRBJ1-5,13,NA,ASSSGGQFNQPQH
TRBV10-1,TRBJ2-7,14,NA,ASSGRRGGTPYEQY
TRBV2,TRBJ1-2,11,NA,ASSRGKDYGYT
TRBV30,TRBJ1-6,12,once,AWDWDSYNSPLH
TRBV6-6,TRBJ2-1,14,NA,ASSYGGSSSYNEQF
TRBV9,TRBJ1-5,14,few,ASSAGGDSRNQPQH
TRBV10-2,TRBJ2-2,14,NA,ASGTSSGGLAGELF